This is a list of T cell receptor beta chains from one sample in a study of shared clonotypes between healthy human individuals. The protocol was immunoSEQ multiplex PCR, while the TCRdb copy is restricted to in-frame clones and leaves out a portion. The data contain some 470,000 clones, 76% of them singletons. Input material: PBMCs. These TCRs come from a woman aged 35 to 49 in good health. Some clones in this sample may be carry-over from other donors' samples. CDR3s include the opening cysteine and the closing phenylalanine or tryptophan. The D gene is left open where the match is weak. Clone sizes are given selectively: once, few, many, or a class where the clone is expanded.

j_call v_call d_call clone_size cdr3_nt cdr3_aa
TRBJ2-5 TRBV21-1 NA NA TGTGCCAGCAGCAATTTTCGGGGAGAGACCCAGTACTTC CASSNFRGETQYF
TRBJ1-2 TRBV28 TRBD1 NA TGTGCCAGCAGTTCATACGTTCCGGGACAGGGGTTGTATGGCTACACCTTC CASSSYVPGQGLYGYTF
TRBJ1-2 TRBV30 TRBD1 NA TGTGCTAGGGGGGACAGGGCCTATGGCTACACCTTC CARGDRAYGYTF
TRBJ1-2 TRBV7-9 NA NA TGTGCCAGCAGCCCAATGCTGAGGGGGGGCTACACCTTC CASSPMLRGGYTF
TRBJ1-2 TRBV18 NA NA TGTGCCAGCTCACCGGCCGGGAGGGAAAATGGCTACACCTTC CASSPAGRENGYTF
TRBJ2-3 TRBV14 NA NA TGTGCCAGCAGCCAAGACAGCACAGATACGCAGTATTTT CASSQDSTDTQYF
TRBJ1-2 TRBV18 NA NA TGTGCCAGCTCACCACGTTTAGGGCCGATTAACTATGGCTACACCTTC CASSPRLGPINYGYTF
TRBJ2-7 TRBV28 NA NA TGTGCCAGCAGTTTCACCGGGATCTCCTACGAGCAGTACTTC CASSFTGISYEQYF
TRBJ2-2 TRBV29-1 TRBD1 NA TGCAGCGTTTCCCGGACAGGGTCGGTCGGGGAGCTGTTTTTT CSVSRTGSVGELFF
TRBJ2-3 TRBV27 NA NA TGTGCCAGCAGTTTTGGGGACGCCCAGGGGGATACGCAGTATTTT CASSFGDAQGDTQYF
TRBJ2-1 TRBV6-5 TRBD2 once TGTGCCAGCAGTACTGCGGGACTAGCGGACAATGAGCAGTTCTTC CASSTAGLADNEQFF
TRBJ2-7 TRBV27 TRBD2 NA TGTGCCAGCAGTTCTAGCGGGAGGGGGTTCGAGCAGTACTTC CASSSSGRGFEQYF
TRBJ2-1 TRBV7-8 NA NA TGTGCCAGCAGCTCGGAGGGCTCCTACAATGAGCAGTTCTTC CASSSEGSYNEQFF
TRBJ2-1 TRBV5-8 TRBD2 NA TGTGCCAGCACTCAAGCGGGAGTTGGTTACAATGAGCAGTTCTTC CASTQAGVGYNEQFF
TRBJ1-2 TRBV25-1 NA NA TGTGCCAGCAGTGAATACGGAGACGGCTATGGCTACACCTTC CASSEYGDGYGYTF
TRBJ2-5 TRBV5-1 TRBD2 few TGCGCCAGCAGCTTGGGGACTAGCGGACAAGAGACCCAGTACTTC CASSLGTSGQETQYF
TRBJ2-2 TRBV30 NA NA TGTGCCTGGACCTTGGGACTTATGAACACCGGGGAGCTGTTTTTT CAWTLGLMNTGELFF
TRBJ1-2 TRBV15 NA NA TGTGCCACCAGCAGAGGGACTGGTGTAGGCTACACCTTC CATSRGTGVGYTF